This TCR beta chain derives from a study of control samples from healthy donors and cancer patients. Profiled with immunoSEQ multiplex PCR; TCRdb holds only in-frame clones, not every one. Of 100,000 or so clones in the sample, about 85% are singletons; the top ten hold 1.3%. This clone occurred once. This CDR3 spans 17 amino acids. The V and J ends lost 6 bases and 0 bases, in that order; junction bases with no gene match: 9. Germline lookup yields CDR1 MNHEY and CDR2 SMNVEV (reference sequence). This chain joins TRBV27 and TRBJ2-1; 9 bases match TRBD2. Source material: blood. The TCR sequence derives from a woman aged 50 to 60 in good health. In DNA, the CDR3 is TGTGCCAGCAGGCTAGCGGGACCCATGAGCTCCTACAATGAGCAGTTCTTC. Residues: CASRLAGPMSSYNEQFF.